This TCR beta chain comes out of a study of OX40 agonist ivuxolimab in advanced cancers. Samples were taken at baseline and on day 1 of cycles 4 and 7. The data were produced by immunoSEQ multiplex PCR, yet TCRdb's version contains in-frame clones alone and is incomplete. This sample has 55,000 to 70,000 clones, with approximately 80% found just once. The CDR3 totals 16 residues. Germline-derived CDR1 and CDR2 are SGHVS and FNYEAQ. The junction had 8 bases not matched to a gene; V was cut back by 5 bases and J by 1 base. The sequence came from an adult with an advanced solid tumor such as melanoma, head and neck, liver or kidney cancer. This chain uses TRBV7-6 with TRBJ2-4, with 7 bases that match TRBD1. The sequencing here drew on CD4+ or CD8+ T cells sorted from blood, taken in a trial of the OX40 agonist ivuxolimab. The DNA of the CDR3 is TGTGCCAGCAGCCCAGACAGGGTCCGGGCCAAAAACATTCAGTACTTC. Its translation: CASSPDRVRAKNIQYF.